The clone carrying this T cell receptor (beta chain) was detected ten times or more. This specimen comes from a study of T cells in Graves' hyperthyroidism and ophthalmopathy. The CDR3 has 13 residues. In germline, CDR1 is LGHDT, CDR2 YNNKEL (reference sequence). The V end lost 4 bases, the J end lost 1 base, and 8 bases lay between the germline ends. TCR beta CDR3 regions were amplified from RNA. The TCR CDR3 first-round RT-PCR relied on the HTBI primer set. TCRdb reanalysed the multiplex PCR reads using MiXCR and keeps one entry per CDR3 protein. The sample shows 600,000 or so distinct CDR3 sequences, 13% to 15% of them seen only once. At least 3 on the Clinical Activity Score was recorded for ophthalmopathy patients, who also had NOSPECS grade at least 4 and duration under 3 months.

The chain recombines TRBV3-1 with TRBJ2-7; D remains unclear. The sequencing sample was made of blood. The TCR sequence derives from a woman aged 18-35 years with Graves' ophthalmopathy. The CDR3 nucleotides are TGTGCCAGCAGCCCGGGTGAATCCTACGAGCAGTACTTC. This codes for CASSPGESYEQYF.